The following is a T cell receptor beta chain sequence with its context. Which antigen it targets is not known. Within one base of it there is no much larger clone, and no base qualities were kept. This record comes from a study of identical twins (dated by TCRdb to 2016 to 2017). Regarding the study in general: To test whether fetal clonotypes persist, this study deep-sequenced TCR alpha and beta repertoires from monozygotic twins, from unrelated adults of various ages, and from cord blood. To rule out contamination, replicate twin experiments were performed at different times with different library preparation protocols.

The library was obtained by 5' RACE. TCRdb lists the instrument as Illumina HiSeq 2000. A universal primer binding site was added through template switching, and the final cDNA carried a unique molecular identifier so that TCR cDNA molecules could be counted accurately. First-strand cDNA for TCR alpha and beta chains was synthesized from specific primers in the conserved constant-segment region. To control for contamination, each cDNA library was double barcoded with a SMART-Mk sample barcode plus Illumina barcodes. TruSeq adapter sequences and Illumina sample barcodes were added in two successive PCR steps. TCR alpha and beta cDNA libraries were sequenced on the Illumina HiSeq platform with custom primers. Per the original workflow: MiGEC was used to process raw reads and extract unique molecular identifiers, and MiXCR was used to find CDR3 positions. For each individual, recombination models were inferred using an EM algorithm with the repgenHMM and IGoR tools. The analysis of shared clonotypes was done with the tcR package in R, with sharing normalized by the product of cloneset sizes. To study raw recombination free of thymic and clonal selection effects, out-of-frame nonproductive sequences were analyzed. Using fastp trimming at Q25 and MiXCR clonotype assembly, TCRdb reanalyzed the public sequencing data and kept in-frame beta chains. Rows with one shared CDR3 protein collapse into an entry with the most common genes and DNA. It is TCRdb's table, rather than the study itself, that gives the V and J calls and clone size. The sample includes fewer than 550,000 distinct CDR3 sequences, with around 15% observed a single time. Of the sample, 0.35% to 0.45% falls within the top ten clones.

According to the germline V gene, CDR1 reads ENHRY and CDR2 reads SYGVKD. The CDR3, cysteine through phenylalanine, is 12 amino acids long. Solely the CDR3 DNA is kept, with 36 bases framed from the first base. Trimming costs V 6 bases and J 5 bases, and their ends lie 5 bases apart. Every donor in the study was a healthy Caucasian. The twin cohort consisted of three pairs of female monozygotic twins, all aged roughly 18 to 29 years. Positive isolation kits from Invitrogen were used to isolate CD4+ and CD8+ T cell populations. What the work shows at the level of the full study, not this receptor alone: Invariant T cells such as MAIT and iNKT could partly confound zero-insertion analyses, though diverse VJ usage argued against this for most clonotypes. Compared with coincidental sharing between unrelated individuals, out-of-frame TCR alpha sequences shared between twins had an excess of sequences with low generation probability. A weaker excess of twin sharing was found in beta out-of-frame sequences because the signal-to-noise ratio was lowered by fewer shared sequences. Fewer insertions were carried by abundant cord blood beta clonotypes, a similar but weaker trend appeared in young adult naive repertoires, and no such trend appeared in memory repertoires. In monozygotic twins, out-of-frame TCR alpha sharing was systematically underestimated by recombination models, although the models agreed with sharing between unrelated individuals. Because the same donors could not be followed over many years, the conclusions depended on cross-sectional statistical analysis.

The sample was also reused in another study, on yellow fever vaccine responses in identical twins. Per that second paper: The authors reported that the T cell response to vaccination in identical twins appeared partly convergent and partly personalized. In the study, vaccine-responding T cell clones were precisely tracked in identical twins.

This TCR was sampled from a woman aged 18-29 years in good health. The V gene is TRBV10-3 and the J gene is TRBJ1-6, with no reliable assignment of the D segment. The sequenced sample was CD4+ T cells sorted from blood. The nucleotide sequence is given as TGTGCCATCAGGCCGGATAATTCACCCCTCCACTTT. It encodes CAIRPDNSPLHF.